The TCR beta chain under discussion was sequenced for a study of neurological immune-mediated disorders. Findings and limits, study-wide: The greatest TCR clonal expansion appeared in HTLV-1-associated myelopathy and the smallest, falling below healthy controls, in multiple sclerosis.

The time point: longitudinal time-point 1 (baseline). This clonotype has at least ten counts. Its specificity is not known. A 10-nucleotide random UMI tagged transcripts in template-switch 5'RACE cDNA synthesis. Over 190 million TCR-beta sequences from 15-18 subjects came from every sequencing run. One entry per CDR3 protein, called by TCRdb with MiXCR from the 5' RACE reads. The repertoire has about 71,000 distinct CDR3 sequences, roughly 13% of them found once; the top ten carry under 5.5%. The CDR3 runs 14 residues. V dropped 5 bases and J dropped 5 bases, with 18 bases sitting between them. CDR1 is DFQATT and CDR2 is SNEGSKA in the germline V gene (reference sequence).

This receptor was obtained from a female donor with HTLV-1-associated myelopathy (HAM/TSP). Material: PBMCs. The rearrangement joins TRBV20-1 to TRBJ1-1, with D uncertain. Written as DNA, the CDR3 is TGCAGTGCTGGACCGGGCCAATTGGGTACTGAAGCTTTCTTT. This translates into CSAGPGQLGTEAFF.